The subject of this entry is one T cell receptor (beta chain). This sample is part of a study of tumor-infiltrating lymphocytes in oesophageal squamous cell carcinoma. TCRdb passed the PCR reads through MiXCR, listing each CDR3 protein once. This sample has about 12,000 distinct CDR3 sequences, with around 50% found just once. Germline CDR1 and CDR2: SGHTA and FQGNSA. The CDR3 extends over 14 amino acids. Material for sequencing was esophageal tumor tissue. The V gene is TRBV7-2, the J gene TRBJ2-3, with 10 nucleotides matching TRBD2. The DNA end lines up better with TRBJ2-5; the J call may be wrong. This receptor was identified in a female donor with esophageal squamous cell carcinoma. Here the CDR3 reads CASSARLAGETQYF. The CDR3 bases are TGTGCCAGCAGCGCCAGACTAGCGGGAGAGACCCAGTACTTC.